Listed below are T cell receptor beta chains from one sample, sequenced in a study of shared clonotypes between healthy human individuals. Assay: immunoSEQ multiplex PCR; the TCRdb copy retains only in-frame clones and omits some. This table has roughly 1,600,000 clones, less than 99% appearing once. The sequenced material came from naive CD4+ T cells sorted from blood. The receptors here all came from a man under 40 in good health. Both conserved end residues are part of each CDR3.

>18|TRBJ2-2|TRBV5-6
CASSLTAREALYTGELFF
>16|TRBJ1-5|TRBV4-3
CASSQGLGVGNQPQHF
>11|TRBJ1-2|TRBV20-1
CRSTGTYGYTF
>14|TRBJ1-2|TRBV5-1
CASATGGDGGGYTF
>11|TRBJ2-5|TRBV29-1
CSVVGRETQYF
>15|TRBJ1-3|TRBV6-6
CASSYRGSSGNTIYF
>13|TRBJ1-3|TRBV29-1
CSVERAGGNTIYF
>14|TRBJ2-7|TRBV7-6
CASSGLAGPIEQYF
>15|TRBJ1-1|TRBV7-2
CASSLVSFLNTEAFF
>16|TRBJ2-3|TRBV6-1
CASSEGGLVSTDTQYF
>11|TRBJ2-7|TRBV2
CASTRSYEQYF
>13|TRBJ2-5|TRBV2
CASIGRNQETQYF
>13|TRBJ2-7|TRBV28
CASSSGMVYEQYF
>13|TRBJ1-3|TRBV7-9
CARMPNSGNTIYF
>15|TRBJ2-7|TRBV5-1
CASSSGPTEEYEQYF
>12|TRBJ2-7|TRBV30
CAWSASAREQYF
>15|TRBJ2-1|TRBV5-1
CASSLEGGDYNEQFF
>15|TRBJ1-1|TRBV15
CATSRGRIGGTEAFF
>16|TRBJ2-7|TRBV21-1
CASSNPRTSGNYEQYF
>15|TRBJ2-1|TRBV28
CASSLGTGGYNEQFF
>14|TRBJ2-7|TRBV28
CASSLRTALYEQYF
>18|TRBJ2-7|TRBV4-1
CASSQAVTSGSLPSEQYF
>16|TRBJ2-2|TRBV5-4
CASSAGTSRGAGELFF
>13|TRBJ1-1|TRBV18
CASSPQGGTEAFF
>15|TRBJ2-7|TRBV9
CASSVRPEGTYEQYF
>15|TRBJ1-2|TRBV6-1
CASSEAWTGNYGYTF
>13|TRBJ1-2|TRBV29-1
CSVAQKEAYGYTF
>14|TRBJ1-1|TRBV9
CASSVVGGNTEAFF
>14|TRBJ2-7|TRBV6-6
CASSYTGGAYEQYF
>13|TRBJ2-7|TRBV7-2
CASSLVRGAEQYF
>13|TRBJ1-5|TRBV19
CASSIGITQPQHF
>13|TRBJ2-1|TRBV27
CASTLGGSNEQFF
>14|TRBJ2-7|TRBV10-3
CAISESPGIYEQYF
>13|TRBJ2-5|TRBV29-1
CSVRGEGLETQYF
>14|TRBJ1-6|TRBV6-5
CASSYGVGRTPLHF
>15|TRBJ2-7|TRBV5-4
CASSSLAESSYEQYF
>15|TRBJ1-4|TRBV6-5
CASRPLGGANEKLFF
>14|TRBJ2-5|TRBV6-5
CASSARAGWETQYF
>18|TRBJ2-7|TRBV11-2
CASSGRSLAGTPTYEQYF
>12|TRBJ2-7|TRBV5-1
CASSLFQAEQYF
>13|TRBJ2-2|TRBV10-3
CAISAPNTGELFF
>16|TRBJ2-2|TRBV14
CASSQNQGRRTGELFF
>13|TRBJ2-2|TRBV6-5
CASSRSNTGELFF
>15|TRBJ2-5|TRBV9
CASSAGLAGVETQYF
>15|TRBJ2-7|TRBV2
CASFRRVAGADEQYF
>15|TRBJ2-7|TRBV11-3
CASSQTSGAGYEQYF
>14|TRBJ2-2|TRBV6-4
CASSASGNTGELFF
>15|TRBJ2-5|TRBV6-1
CASSEWGGRQETQYF
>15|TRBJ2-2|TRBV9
CASSSTRTNTGELFF
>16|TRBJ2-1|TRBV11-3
CASSSLAKHGGNEQFF
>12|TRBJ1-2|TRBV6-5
CASSYSGVGYTF
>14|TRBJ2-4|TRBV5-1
CASSRGLGENIQYF
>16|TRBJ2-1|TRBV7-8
CASSLFGASSYNEQFF
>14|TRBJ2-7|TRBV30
CAWSVGQGSYEQYF
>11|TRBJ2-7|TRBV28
CASSRVYEQYF
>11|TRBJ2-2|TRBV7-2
CASTNTGELFF
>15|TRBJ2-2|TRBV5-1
CASSWTGKYTGELFF
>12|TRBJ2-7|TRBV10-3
CAISRDSYEQYF
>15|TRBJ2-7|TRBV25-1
CASSIPGLAGAEQYF
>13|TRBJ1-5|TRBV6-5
CASSYSGDQPQHF